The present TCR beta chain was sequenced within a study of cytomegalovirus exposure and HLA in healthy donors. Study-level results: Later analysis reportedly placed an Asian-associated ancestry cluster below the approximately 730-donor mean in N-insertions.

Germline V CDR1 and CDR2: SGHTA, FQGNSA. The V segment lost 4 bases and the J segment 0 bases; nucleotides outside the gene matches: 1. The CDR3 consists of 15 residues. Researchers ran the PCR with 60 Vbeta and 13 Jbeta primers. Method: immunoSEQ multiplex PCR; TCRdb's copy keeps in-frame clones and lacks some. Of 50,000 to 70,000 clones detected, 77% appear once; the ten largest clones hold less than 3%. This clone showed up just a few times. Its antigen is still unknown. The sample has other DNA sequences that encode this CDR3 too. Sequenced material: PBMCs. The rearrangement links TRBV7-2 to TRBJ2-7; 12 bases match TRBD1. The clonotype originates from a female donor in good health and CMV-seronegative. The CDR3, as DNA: TGTGCCAGCAGCTCGGGACAGGGGGCCTCCTACGAGCAGTACTTC. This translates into CASSSGQGASYEQYF.